Listed here are 21 T cell receptor beta chains from one sample, sequenced in a study of blood T cell repertoires in COVID-19. Clones were read by immunoSEQ multiplex PCR, and TCRdb kept only the in-frame ones, dropping some. Among about 300,000 clones listed, about 84% were seen once. The sample was peripheral blood. The receptors stem from a woman aged 45-60 years with acute or convalescent COVID-19.

This rearrangement joins TRBV5-1 to TRBJ2-7; 9 bases match TRBD1. CDR3 length: 12 amino acids. Germline CDR1 is SGHRS and CDR2 is YFSETQ. V shed 5 bases and J 6 bases; nucleotides not matched to a gene: 3. The CDR3 here is CASRDRGPEQYF. CDR3 DNA sequence: TGCGCCAGCAGGGACAGGGGCCCCGAGCAGTACTTC. The entire variable domain, with the rest obtained from reference TRBV5-1 and TRBJ2-7, is as follows: KAGVTQTPRYLIKTRGQQVTLSCSPISGHRSVSWYQQTPGQGLQFLFEYFSETQRNKGNFPGRFSGRQFSNSRSEMNVSTLELGDSALYLCASRDRGPEQYFGPGTRLTVT.

The V call is TRBV25-1, the J call TRBJ1-6; D perhaps matches TRBD1 (5 bases). This CDR3 spans 16 amino acids. Germline CDR1 reads MGHDK; CDR2 reads SYGVNS. V was shortened by 1 base and J by 5 bases, with 12 bases between the two germline ends. The CDR3: CASSEWGRGDNSPLHF. The DNA for the CDR3 is TGTGCCAGCAGTGAATGGGGCCGTGGAGATAATTCACCCCTCCACTTT.

The rearrangement links TRBV28 to TRBJ2-5, with 7 bases lining up with TRBD2. The germline gives CDR1 MDHEN, CDR2 SYDVKM. CDR3 size: 15 residues. J lost 5 bases, V lost 2 bases, and 8 bases had no gene match. CDR3 nucleotide sequence: TGTGCCAGCAGTTTACCTTTGACTAGCAGGGAGACCCAGTACTTC. Translation gives CASSLPLTSRETQYF.

The chain is built from TRBV7-8 and TRBJ2-3; possible D gene TRBD1, 7 bases. This CDR3 region has 16 residues. Germline-derived CDR1 and CDR2 are SGHVS and FQNEAQ. V was pared by 5 bases and J by 1 base, with 16 bases between. DNA for the CDR3: TGTGCCAGCAGCCCGACAGGGCGGGGAGGCACAGATACGCAGTATTTT. This gives the protein CASSPTGRGGTDTQYF.

The chain recombines TRBV28 with TRBJ1-1; 8 bases agree with TRBD1. With V trimmed by 4 bases and J by 7 bases, 11 bases remained unmatched. The CDR3 is 15 residues long. Per germline, CDR1 MDHEN and CDR2 SYDVKM. This chain's CDR3 is CASSSLTGEGSEAFF. The DNA of the CDR3 is TGTGCCAGCAGTTCCCTGACAGGGGAAGGGAGTGAAGCTTTCTTT. Complete variable domain (other parts from reference TRBV28 and TRBJ1-1): DVKVTQSSRYLVKRTGEKVFLECVQDMDHENMFWYRQDPGLGLRLIYFSYDVKMKEKGDIPEGYSVSREKKERFSLILESASTNQTSMYLCASSSLTGEGSEAFFGQGTRLTVV.

The rearrangement links TRBV27 to TRBJ2-7, with D perhaps TRBD2 (5 bases). CDR3 length: 15 residues. CDR1 is MNHEY and CDR2 is SMNVEV in the germline V gene (reference sequence). The V and J ends lost 3 bases and 1 base respectively, with 13 bases between them. The CDR3 DNA reads TGTGCCAGCAGTTTCGAGGGCTGGGGATCCTACGAGCAGTACTTC. Translating it yields CASSFEGWGSYEQYF.

The J gene is TRBJ2-6, the V gene TRBV18; D is uncertain. The length of the CDR3 is 19 residues. Trimming pared 1 base from V and 2 bases from J, leaving 18 bases between. Germline-derived CDR1 and CDR2 are KGHSH and LQKENI. The CDR3 sequence: CASSPLMATPPTGANVLTF. CDR3 DNA sequence: TGTGCCAGCTCACCACTTATGGCCACCCCACCCACTGGGGCCAACGTCCTGACTTTC.

This chain connects TRBV7-2 to TRBJ2-3; 9 nucleotides match TRBD2. This CDR3 region has 14 residues. V shed 8 bases and J 0 bases; nucleotides not matched to a gene: 3. Germline V CDR1 and CDR2: SGHTA, FQGNSA. The CDR3 is CASGLAGSTDTQYF. As DNA, the CDR3 is TGTGCCAGCGGGCTAGCGGGAAGCACAGATACGCAGTATTTT.

The chain uses TRBV12-5 and TRBJ1-2, with D perhaps matching TRBD1 (5 bases). Trimming shortened V by 3 bases and J by 3 bases, and 8 bases separated the two germline ends. In germline, CDR1 is LGHNT, CDR2 FRNRAP. The CDR3 consists of 13 residues. In DNA, the CDR3 is TGTGCTAGTGGTTTTGGGGGGGACTATGGCTACACCTTC. Protein product: CASGFGGDYGYTF.

This clone was seen a single time. The chain recombines TRBV6-2 or TRBV6-3 with TRBJ2-4; maybe TRBD1 (5 bases). The V end was cut by 0 bases, the J end by 1 base, with 22 bases between. The CDR3 runs 20 residues. Germline lookup yields CDR1 MNHEY and CDR2 SVGEGT. CDR3 sequence (DNA): TGTGCCAGCAGTTACTCGAATCCTACAGGCCTACTTGTGGCCAAAAACATTCAGTACTTC. It specifies CASSYSNPTGLLVAKNIQYF.

This chain connects TRBV5-1 to TRBJ2-2, with D possibly TRBD2 on 5 matching bases. This CDR3 has 16 residues. V was clipped by 0 bases and J by 6 bases, with 15 bases between them. Germline V CDR1 and CDR2: SGHRS, YFSETQ. CDR3 protein: CASSLAVLAGPGELFF. CDR3 in DNA: TGCGCCAGCAGCTTGGCCGTTCTAGCTGGGCCCGGGGAGCTGTTTTTT.

The chain joins TRBV3-1 (or the pseudogene TRBV3-2) to TRBJ2-1; D is perhaps TRBD2 (6 bases). The V end was cut by 1 base, the J end by 3 bases, with 13 bases between. From germline, CDR1 is LGHDT and CDR2 YNNKEL (reference sequence). The CDR3 spans 16 residues. This CDR3 reads CASSQVAGRLYNEQFF. CDR3 in DNA: TGTGCCAGCAGCCAAGTTGCGGGAAGGCTCTACAATGAGCAGTTCTTC.

On this clone: One end of the junction varies from germline; a read error may be responsible. The V and J genes are TRBV6-2 or TRBV6-3 and TRBJ2-1; 12 bases agree with TRBD2. This CDR3 spans 20 amino acids. Germline CDR1 is MNHEY and CDR2 is SVGEGT. CDR3 bases: TGTGCCAGCAGTTACAAAAGGACTAGCGGGGCTTGGCTCTCCCACAATGAGCAGTTCTTC. This encodes CASSYKRTSGAWLSHNEQFF.

The V call is TRBV7-9, the J call TRBJ2-7; TRBD1 is a possible D gene (6 bases). This CDR3 has 13 residues. Germline CDR1 is SEHNR and CDR2 is FQNEAQ (reference sequence). V lost 6 bases and J lost 5, with 14 bases in between. The CDR3 protein is CASRTGTMDEQYF. CDR3 nucleotides: TGTGCCAGCAGAACTGGGACAATGGACGAGCAGTACTTC.

The chain has TRBV4-2 and TRBJ2-5; D is unresolved. V lost 0 bases and J 1 base, leaving 12 bases between the germline ends. This CDR3 comprises 16 residues. Looked up from germline, CDR1 is LGHNA and CDR2 is YNFKEQ. Written as DNA, the CDR3 is TGTGCCAGCAGCCAAGACGAGGCTGTTGGCCAAGAGACCCAGTACTTC. Translation gives CASSQDEAVGQETQYF.

This clone was seen more than once but under ten times. The chain links TRBV28 to TRBJ1-5, with D uncertain. In germline, CDR1 is MDHEN, CDR2 SYDVKM. The CDR3 extends over 14 amino acids. V was clipped by 3 bases and J by 1 base, with 7 bases between them. The CDR3 DNA sequence: TGTGCCAGCAGTTTTCTAGAAAGCAATCAGCCCCAGCATTTT. Its protein is CASSFLESNQPQHF. Full variable domain (missing parts from reference TRBV28 and TRBJ1-5): DVKVTQSSRYLVKRTGEKVFLECVQDMDHENMFWYRQDPGLGLRLIYFSYDVKMKEKGDIPEGYSVSREKKERFSLILESASTNQTSMYLCASSFLESNQPQHFGDGTRLSIL.

The gene calls are TRBV7-2 and TRBJ2-5, with TRBD2 identical over 12 bases. J was trimmed by 4 bases and V by 2 bases; bases with no gene match: 5. Looked up from germline, CDR1 is SGHTA and CDR2 is FQGNSA. The CDR3 loop spans 16 amino acids. The CDR3 here is CASSLMLAGGIETQYF. The CDR3 DNA sequence: TGTGCCAGCAGCTTAATGCTAGCGGGAGGGATAGAGACCCAGTACTTC.

The chain links TRBV24-1 to TRBJ1-2; the match to TRBD1 covers 7 bases. Trimming removed 3 bases from V and 4 bases from J; junction bases left unmatched: 4. This CDR3 has 14 amino acids. Per germline, CDR1 KGHDR and CDR2 SFDVKD. The CDR3 coding sequence is TGTGCCACCAGTGATAACAGGGGCACCTATGGCTACACCTTC. As protein: CATSDNRGTYGYTF.

The chain recombines TRBV27 with TRBJ2-3; TRBD1 is a possible D gene (6 bases). This CDR3 has 14 amino acids. The V end was cut by 4 bases, the J end by 1 base, with 9 bases between. Germline V CDR1 and CDR2: MNHEY, SMNVEV (reference sequence). The CDR3 DNA reads TGTGCCAGCAGTTCCAGGGGAGGCACAGATACGCAGTATTTT. It is translated as CASSSRGGTDTQYF.

The chain combines TRBV7-2 with TRBJ1-4; TRBD1 matches at 7 bases. Germline CDR1 and CDR2: SGHTA and FQGNSA. The CDR3 is made up of 15 amino acids. The J segment lost 8 bases and the V segment lost 5 bases, leaving 11 bases of the junction unmatched. As DNA, the CDR3 is TGTGCCAGCAGCACGGCGGGACACAGGGGAGAAAAACTGTTTTTT. It codes for CASSTAGHRGEKLFF.

This clone was seen more than once but under ten times. The chain employs TRBV7-9 and TRBJ1-3, with 9 bases aligning to TRBD1. CDR1 and CDR2 (germline): SEHNR, FQNEAQ (reference sequence). With V trimmed by 5 bases and J by 8 bases, 7 bases remained unmatched. The CDR3 totals 14 residues. CDR3 sequence: CASSPRDRAYTIYF. Written as DNA, the CDR3 is TGTGCCAGCAGCCCCCGGGACAGGGCTTACACCATATATTTT.